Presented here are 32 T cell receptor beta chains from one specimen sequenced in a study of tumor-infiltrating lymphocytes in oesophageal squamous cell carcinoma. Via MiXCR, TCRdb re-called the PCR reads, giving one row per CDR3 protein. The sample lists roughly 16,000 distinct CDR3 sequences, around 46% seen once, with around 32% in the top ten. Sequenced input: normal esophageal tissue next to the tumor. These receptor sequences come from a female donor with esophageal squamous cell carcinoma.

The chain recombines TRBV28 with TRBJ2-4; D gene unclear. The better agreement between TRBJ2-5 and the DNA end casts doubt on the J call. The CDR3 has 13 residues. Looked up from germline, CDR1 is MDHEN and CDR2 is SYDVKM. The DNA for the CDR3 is TGTGCCAGCAGCCTGGGCCAGGCGGAGACCCAGTACTTC. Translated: CASSLGQAETQYF.

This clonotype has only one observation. CDR3 coding DNA: TGTGCCAGCAGCTGGGGGACAGGGGACCAGTTCTTC. It is translated as CASSWGTGDQFF. This chain joins TRBV7-4 and TRBJ2-5, with 10 nucleotides matching TRBD1. The end of the DNA aligns better with TRBJ2-1, so the J call may be wrong. Per the germline V gene, CDR1 is SGHVT and CDR2 is SQSDAQ. CDR3 length equals 12 residues.

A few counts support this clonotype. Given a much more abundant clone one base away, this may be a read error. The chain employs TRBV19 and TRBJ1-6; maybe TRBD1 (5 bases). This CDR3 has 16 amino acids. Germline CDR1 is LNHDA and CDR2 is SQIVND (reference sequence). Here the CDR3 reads CASSPYRVDSGSPLQF. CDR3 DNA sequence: TGTGCCAGCTCTCCATACCGGGTCGACAGCGGTTCACCCCTCCAATTT.

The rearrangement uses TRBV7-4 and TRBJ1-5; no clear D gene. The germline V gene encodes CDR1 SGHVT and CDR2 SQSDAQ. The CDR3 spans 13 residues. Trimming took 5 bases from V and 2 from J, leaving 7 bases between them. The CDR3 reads CASSQPGNQPQHF. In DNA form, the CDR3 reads TGTGCCAGCAGCCAGCCGGGCAATCAGCCCCAGCATTTT.

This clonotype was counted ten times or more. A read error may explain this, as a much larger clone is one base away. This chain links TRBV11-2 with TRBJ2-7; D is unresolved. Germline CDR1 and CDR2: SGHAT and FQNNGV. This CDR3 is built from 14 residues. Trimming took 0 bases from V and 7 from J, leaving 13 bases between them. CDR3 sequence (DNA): TGTGCCAGCAGCTTAGATATTAGTCGAAATGAGCAGTACTTC. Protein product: CASSLDISRNEQYF.

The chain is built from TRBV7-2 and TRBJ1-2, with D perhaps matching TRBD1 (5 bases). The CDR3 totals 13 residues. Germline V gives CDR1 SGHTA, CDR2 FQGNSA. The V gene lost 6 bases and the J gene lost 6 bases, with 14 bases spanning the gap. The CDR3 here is CASRGGGRNGYTF. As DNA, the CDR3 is TGTGCCAGCAGGGGGGGGGGAAGGAATGGCTACACCTTC.

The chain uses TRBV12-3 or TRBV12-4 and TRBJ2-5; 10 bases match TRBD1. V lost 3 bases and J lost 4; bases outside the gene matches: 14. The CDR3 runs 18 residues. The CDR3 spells CASSLGTGVIQTGETQYF. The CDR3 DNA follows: TGTGCCAGCAGTTTGGGGACAGGGGTTATCCAAACAGGAGAGACCCAGTACTTC.

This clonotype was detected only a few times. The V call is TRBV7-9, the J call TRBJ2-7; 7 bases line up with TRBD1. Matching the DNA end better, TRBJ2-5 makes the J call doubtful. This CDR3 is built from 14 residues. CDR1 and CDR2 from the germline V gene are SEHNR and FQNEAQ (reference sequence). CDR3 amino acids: CASSLRRQGETQYF. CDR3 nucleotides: TGTGCCAGCAGCTTGCGGAGACAGGGAGAGACCCAGTACTTC.

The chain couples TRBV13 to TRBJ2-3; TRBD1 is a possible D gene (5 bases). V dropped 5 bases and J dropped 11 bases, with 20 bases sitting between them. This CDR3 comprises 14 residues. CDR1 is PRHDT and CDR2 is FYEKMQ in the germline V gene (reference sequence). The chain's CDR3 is CASSPPPDSPRQYF. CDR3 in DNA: TGTGCCAGCAGCCCCCCCCCAGACAGCCCCAGGCAGTATTTT.

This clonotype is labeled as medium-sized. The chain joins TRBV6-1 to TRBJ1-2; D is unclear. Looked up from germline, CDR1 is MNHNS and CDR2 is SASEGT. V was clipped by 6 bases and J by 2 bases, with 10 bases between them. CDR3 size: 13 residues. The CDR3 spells CASSPGGNYGYTF. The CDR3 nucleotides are TGTGCCAGCAGCCCGGGAGGAAACTATGGCTACACCTTC.

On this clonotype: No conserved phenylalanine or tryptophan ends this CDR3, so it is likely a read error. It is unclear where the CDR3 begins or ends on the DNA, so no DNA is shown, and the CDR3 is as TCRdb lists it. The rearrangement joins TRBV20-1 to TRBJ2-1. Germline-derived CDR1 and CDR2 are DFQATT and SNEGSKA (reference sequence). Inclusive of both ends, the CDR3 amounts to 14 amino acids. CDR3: CSARDPTTNYTFGS.

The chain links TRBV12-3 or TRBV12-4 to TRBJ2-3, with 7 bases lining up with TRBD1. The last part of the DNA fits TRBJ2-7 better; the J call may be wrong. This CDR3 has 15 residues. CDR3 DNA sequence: TGTGCCAGCAGGGAAAAACAGGGGTTCTCCTATCGGCAGTACTTC. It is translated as CASREKQGFSYRQYF.

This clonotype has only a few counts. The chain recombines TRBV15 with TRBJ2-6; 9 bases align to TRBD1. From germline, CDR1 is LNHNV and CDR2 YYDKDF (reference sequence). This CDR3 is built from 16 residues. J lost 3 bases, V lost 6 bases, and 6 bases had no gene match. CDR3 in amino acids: CATRKTGGGGANVLTF. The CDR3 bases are TGTGCCACCAGAAAAACAGGGGGCGGTGGGGCCAACGTCCTGACTTTC.

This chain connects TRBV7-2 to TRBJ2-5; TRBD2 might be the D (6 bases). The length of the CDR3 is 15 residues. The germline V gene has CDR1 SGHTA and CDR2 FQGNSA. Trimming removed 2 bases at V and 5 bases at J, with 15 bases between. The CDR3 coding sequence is TGTGCCAGCAGCTTACGGAGGGTAGGACGGGAGACCCAGTACTTC. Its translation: CASSLRRVGRETQYF.

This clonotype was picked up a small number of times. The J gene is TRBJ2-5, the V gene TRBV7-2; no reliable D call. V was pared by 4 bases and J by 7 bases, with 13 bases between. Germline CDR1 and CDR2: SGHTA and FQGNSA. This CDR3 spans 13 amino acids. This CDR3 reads CASSSVRSGTQYF. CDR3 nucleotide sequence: TGTGCCAGCAGCTCGGTGCGGTCAGGGACCCAGTACTTC.

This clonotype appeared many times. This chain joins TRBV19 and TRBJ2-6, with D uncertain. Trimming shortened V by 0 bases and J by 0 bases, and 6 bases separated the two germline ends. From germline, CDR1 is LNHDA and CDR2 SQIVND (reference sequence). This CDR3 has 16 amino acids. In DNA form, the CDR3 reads TGTGCCAGTAGTATAGATGTAGCCTCTGGGGCCAACGTCCTGACTTTC. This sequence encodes CASSIDVASGANVLTF.

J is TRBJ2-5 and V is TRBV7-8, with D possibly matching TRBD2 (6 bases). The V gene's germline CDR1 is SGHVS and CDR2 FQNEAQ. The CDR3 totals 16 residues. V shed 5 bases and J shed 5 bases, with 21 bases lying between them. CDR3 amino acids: CASSGRGLGRGETQYF. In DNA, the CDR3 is TGTGCCAGCAGCGGTCGGGGCCTAGGCCGGGGGGAGACCCAGTACTTC.

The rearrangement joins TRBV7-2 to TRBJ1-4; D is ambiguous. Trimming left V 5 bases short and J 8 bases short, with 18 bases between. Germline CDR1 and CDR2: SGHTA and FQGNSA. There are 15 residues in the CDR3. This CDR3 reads CASSPEDGAGEKLFF. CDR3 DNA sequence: TGTGCCAGCAGCCCCGAAGACGGTGCGGGCGAAAAACTGTTTTTT.

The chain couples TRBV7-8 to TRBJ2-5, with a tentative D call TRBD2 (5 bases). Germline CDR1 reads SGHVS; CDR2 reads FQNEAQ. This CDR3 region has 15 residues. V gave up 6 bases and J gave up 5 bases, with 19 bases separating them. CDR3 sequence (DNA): TGTGCCAGCAGGAAAACTCGAGACTATTATGAGACCCAGTACTTC. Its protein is CASRKTRDYYETQYF. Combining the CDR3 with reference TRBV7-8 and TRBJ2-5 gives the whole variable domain GAGVSQSPRYKVAKRGQDVALRCDPISGHVSLFWYQQALGQGPEFLTYFQNEAQLDKSGLPSDRFFAERPEGSVSTLKIQRTQQEDSAVYLCASRKTRDYYETQYFGPGTRLLVL.

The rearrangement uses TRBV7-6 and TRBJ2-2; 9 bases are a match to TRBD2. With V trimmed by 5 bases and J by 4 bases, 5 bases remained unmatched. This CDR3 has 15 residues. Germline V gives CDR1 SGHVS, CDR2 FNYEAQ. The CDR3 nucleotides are TGTGCCAGCAGCGCTAGCGGGATGATCACCGGGGAGCTGTTTTTT. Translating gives CASSASGMITGELFF.

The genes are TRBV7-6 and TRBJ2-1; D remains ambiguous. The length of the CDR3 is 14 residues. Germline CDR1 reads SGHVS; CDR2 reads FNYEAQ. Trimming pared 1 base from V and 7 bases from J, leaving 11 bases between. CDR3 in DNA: TGTGCCAGCAGCTTAGGGCCGGTTGGGAATGAGCAGTTCTTC. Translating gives CASSLGPVGNEQFF.

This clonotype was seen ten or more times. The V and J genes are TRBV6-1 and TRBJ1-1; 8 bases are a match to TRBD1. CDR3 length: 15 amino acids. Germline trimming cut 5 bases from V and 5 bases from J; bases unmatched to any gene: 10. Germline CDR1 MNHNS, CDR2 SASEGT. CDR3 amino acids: CASSNIRQGRTEAFF. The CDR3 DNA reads TGTGCCAGCAGTAATATTCGACAGGGGAGGACTGAAGCTTTCTTT.

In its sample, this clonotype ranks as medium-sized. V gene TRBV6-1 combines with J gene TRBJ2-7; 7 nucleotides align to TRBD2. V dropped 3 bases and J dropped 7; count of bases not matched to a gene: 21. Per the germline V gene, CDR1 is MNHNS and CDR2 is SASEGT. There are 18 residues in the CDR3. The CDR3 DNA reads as TGTGCCAGCAGTGATGCGGGAGTCTCTTATCCCCTGTGGAAAGAGCAGTACTTC. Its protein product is CASSDAGVSYPLWKEQYF.

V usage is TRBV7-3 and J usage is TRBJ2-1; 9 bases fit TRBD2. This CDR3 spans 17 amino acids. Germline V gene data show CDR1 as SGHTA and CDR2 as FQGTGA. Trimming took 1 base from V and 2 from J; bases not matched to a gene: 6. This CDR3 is CASSLSPSGATYNEQFF. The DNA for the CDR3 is TGTGCCAGCAGCTTAAGTCCTAGCGGGGCAACCTACAATGAGCAGTTCTTC.

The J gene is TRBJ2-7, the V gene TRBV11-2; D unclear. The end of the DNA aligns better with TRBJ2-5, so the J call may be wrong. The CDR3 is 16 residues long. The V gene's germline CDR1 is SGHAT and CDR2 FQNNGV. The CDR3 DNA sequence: TGTGCCAGCAGCTTCTCCATGTCTCCGGCACAAGAGACCCAGTACTTC. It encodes CASSFSMSPAQETQYF.

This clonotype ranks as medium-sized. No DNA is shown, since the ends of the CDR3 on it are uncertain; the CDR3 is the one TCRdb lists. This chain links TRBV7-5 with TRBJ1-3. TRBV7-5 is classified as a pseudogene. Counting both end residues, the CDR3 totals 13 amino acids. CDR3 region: CISVPELGNTIYF.

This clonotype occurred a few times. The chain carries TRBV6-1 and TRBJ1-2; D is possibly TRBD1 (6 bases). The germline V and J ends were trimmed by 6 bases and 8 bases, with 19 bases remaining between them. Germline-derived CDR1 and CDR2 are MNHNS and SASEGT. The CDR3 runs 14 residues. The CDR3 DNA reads TGTGCCAGCAGGCCCAATGGGGGCCTCGGGGGCTACACCTTC. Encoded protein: CASRPNGGLGGYTF.

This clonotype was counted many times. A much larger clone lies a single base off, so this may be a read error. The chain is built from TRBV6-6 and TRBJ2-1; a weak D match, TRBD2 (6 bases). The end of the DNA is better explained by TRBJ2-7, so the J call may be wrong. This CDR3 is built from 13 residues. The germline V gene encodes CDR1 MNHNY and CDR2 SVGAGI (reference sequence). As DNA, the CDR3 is TGTGCCAGCAGTTACGGGACTTTCAATGAGCAGTACTTC. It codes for CASSYGTFNEQYF.

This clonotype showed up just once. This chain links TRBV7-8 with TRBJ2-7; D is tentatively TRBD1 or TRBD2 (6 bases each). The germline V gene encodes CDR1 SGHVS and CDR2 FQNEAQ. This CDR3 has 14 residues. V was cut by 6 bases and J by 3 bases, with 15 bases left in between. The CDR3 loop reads CASRPTQGLYEQYF. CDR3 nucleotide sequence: TGTGCCAGCAGGCCAACACAGGGACTCTACGAGCAGTACTTC.

CDR3 DNA sequence: TGTGCCAGCCGCAAGACTAGCGGGGGCGTCTACGAGCAGTACTTC. Translation gives CASRKTSGGVYEQYF. The chain couples TRBV7-8 to TRBJ2-1; 12 bases line up with TRBD2. The J call is uncertain, as TRBJ2-7 better fits the DNA end. Germline-derived CDR1 and CDR2 are SGHVS and FQNEAQ. This CDR3 is built from 15 residues.

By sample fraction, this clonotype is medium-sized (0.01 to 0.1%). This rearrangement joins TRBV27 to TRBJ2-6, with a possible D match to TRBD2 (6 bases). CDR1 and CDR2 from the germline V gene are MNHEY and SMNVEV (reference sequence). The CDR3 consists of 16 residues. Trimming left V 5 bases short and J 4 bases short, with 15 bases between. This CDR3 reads CASSRTRGGGANVLTF. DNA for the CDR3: TGTGCCAGCAGTAGGACCCGTGGAGGGGGGGCCAACGTCCTGACTTTC.

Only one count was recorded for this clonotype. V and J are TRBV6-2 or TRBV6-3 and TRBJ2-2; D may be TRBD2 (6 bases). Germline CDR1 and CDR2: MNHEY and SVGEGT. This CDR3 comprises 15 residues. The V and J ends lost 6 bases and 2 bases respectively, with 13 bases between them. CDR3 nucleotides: TGTGCCAGCAGAAGGGCGGGGCAAAACACCGGGGAGCTGTTTTTT. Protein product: CASRRAGQNTGELFF.